This TCR beta chain was documented in a study of Graves' ophthalmopathy and Graves' hyperthyroidism. Across the study: The authors collected peripheral blood at initial diagnosis, before any treatment. Broader study findings: The model predicted ophthalmopathy progression with 65% to 71% sensitivity and around 72% specificity.

Using RNA transcripts, the TCR beta CDR3 regions were amplified. Second-round multiplex PCR came after first-round RT-PCR with HTBI primers. MiXCR, run by TCRdb on the multiplex PCR reads, gives a single entry per CDR3 protein. Among roughly 500,000 distinct CDR3 sequences, approximately 15% were seen once, and the ten largest hold approximately 9.8%. This clonotype came up many times. Its antigen is not identified. CDR1 is MNHEY, CDR2 SMNVEV, per germline (reference sequence). The CDR3 covers 14 residues. V lost 5 bases, J lost 1 base, and 5 bases stayed unmatched. Diagnosis relied on clinical symptoms, serum thyroxine, TRAb, thyroid ultrasound and orbital computed tomography.

This TCR came from a woman aged 25 to 45 with Graves' ophthalmopathy. The V gene is TRBV27, the J gene TRBJ2-7, with 7 bases identical to TRBD2. The sample was blood. CDR3 protein: CASSKRGGSYEQYF. In DNA, the CDR3 is TGTGCCAGCAGTAAGCGGGGCGGGTCCTACGAGCAGTACTTC.